What follows are 14 T cell receptor beta chains derived from one specimen sequenced in a study of graft-versus-host responses after intestinal transplantation. The assay was immunoSEQ multiplex PCR, and TCRdb's table has in-frame clones only and misses some. The profile shows tens of thousands of clones, almost 95% of them singletons. The source material was PBMCs, sampled about 250 days after intestinal transplant. All receptors come from a human patient who received an intestinal transplant, so some T cells may come from the graft donor.

The V and J genes are TRBV9 and TRBJ2-1; 10 bases agree with TRBD2. V lost 0 bases and J lost 8; bases outside the gene matches: 11. This CDR3 has 17 amino acids. Germline CDR1 reads SGDLS; CDR2 reads YYNGEE. CDR3 sequence: CASSVEGVEREGYEQFF. The CDR3 DNA follows: TGTGCCAGCAGCGTAGAAGGGGTTGAGCGGGAGGGGTATGAGCAGTTCTTC.

The V gene is TRBV18, the J gene TRBJ2-1, with D possibly matching TRBD2 (6 bases). V lost 6 bases to trimming and J lost 6 bases, with 24 bases between them. The CDR3 covers 17 residues. The germline gives CDR1 KGHSH, CDR2 LQKENI. The CDR3: CASSLEPGTPFGNEQFF. Here the CDR3 DNA reads TGTGCCAGCTCCCTCGAGCCCGGGACTCCCTTTGGCAATGAGCAGTTCTTC.

The V and J genes are TRBV7-9 and TRBJ2-7, with D possibly being TRBD1 (5 bases). Germline CDR1 reads SEHNR; CDR2 reads FQNEAQ (reference sequence). Trimming took 5 bases from V and 4 from J, leaving 12 bases between them. The CDR3 has 13 residues. The CDR3 here is CASSLNNRYEQYF. The CDR3 DNA follows: TGTGCCAGCAGCCTGAATAACAGGTACGAGCAGTACTTC.

This clone was seen a single time. V gene TRBV2 combines with J gene TRBJ1-3; D remains ambiguous. The germline V gene encodes CDR1 SNHLY and CDR2 FYNNEI. V lost 10 bases to trimming and J lost 0 bases, with 13 bases between them. CDR3 length: 14 amino acids. The CDR3 region is CATVRSDSGNTIYF. The DNA of the CDR3 is TGTGCCACCGTAAGGTCCGACTCTGGAAACACCATATATTTT.

This chain uses TRBV9 with TRBJ2-5; 8 nucleotides agree with TRBD2. After removal of 0 bases from V and 11 bases from J, the junction contained 6 bases not matched to a gene. The CDR3 totals 13 residues. From germline, CDR1 is SGDLS and CDR2 YYNGEE. CDR3 nucleotide sequence: TGTGCCAGCAGCGTAGAGAGCGGGGGCCCACAGTACTTC. This codes for CASSVESGGPQYF.

The rearrangement links TRBV7-2 to TRBJ2-5, with 7 nucleotides matching TRBD2. V lost 5 bases, J lost 5 bases, and 17 bases stayed unmatched. CDR1 is SGHTA and CDR2 is FQGNSA in the germline V gene. The CDR3 length is 17 residues. The CDR3 DNA follows: TGTGCCAGCAGCGAAGAGGAGCTGGCGGGAGTCCGGGAGACCCAGTACTTC. This encodes CASSEEELAGVRETQYF.

A single count supports this clone. The CDR3 DNA sequence: TGTGCCAGCAGCTCTGGGGCCAACGTCCTGACTTTC. Translation gives CASSSGANVLTF. V gene TRBV5-6 combines with J gene TRBJ2-6; D is undetermined. V was pared by 3 bases and J by 2 bases, with 0 bases between. CDR3 size: 12 residues. Per the germline V gene, CDR1 is SGHDT and CDR2 is YYEEEE.

V usage is TRBV27 and J usage is TRBJ2-2; 8 bases fit TRBD1. The V and J ends lost 5 bases and 7 bases, in that order; junction bases with no gene match: 12. Germline assignment: CDR1 MNHEY and CDR2 SMNVEV (reference sequence). This CDR3 contains 16 residues. CDR3 protein: CASSPGQGMVFGELFF. The CDR3 DNA reads TGTGCCAGCAGTCCTGGACAGGGAATGGTATTCGGGGAGCTGTTTTTT.

The chain joins TRBV5-4 to TRBJ1-3; TRBD1 aligns across 7 bases. Germline V gene data show CDR1 as SGHNT and CDR2 as YYREEE (reference sequence). This CDR3 is 14 amino acids long. V dropped 4 bases and J dropped 4; count of bases not matched to a gene: 5. The CDR3 loop is CASSGRDSGNTIYF. The CDR3 nucleotides are TGTGCCAGCAGCGGCCGGGACAGCGGAAACACCATATATTTT.

V is TRBV12-5 and J is TRBJ2-7; possibly TRBD1 or TRBD2 for D (5 bases each). The germline V and J ends were trimmed by 4 bases and 1 base, with 23 bases remaining between them. CDR3 length: 18 amino acids. From germline, CDR1 is LGHNT and CDR2 FRNRAP. The CDR3 DNA sequence: TGTGCTAGTGGTTGGACCGGGACGGACGATTCCTTTTCCTACGAGCAGTACTTC. Residues: CASGWTGTDDSFSYEQYF.

There are a few counts of this clone. The CDR3 DNA is TGTGCCAGCAAGACCGGGACGGCTTCCTACGAGCAGTACTTC. Translating it yields CASKTGTASYEQYF. The chain employs TRBV6-8 and TRBJ2-7, with D possibly being TRBD1 or TRBD2 (5 bases each). V lost 7 bases, J lost 1 base, and 14 bases lay in between. CDR1 is MNHGY and CDR2 is SAAAGT in the germline V gene. The CDR3 sequence is 14 residues long.

A single count supports this clone. CDR3 in DNA: TGTGCCAGCAGCGTAGTTCCGCGGGATACAGAGAATGAAAAACTGTTTTTT. This translates into CASSVVPRDTENEKLFF. The chain joins TRBV9 to TRBJ1-4; D is uncertain. CDR1 is SGDLS, CDR2 YYNGEE, per germline. This CDR3 has 17 amino acids. The V end lost 0 bases, the J end lost 5 bases, and 17 bases lay between the germline ends.

This clone came up a few times. The chain joins TRBV10-3 to TRBJ2-7, with a possible D match to TRBD2 (6 bases). Germline V lookup: CDR1 ENHRY, CDR2 SYGVKD. The CDR3 runs 12 residues. The V end was cut by 4 bases, the J end by 4 bases, with 8 bases between. CDR3 in DNA: TGTGCCATCAGTGTGGGGGGTTACGAGCAGTACTTC. This encodes CAISVGGYEQYF.

The chain joins TRBV7-6 to TRBJ1-3; 9 bases match TRBD1. Germline lookup yields CDR1 SGHVS and CDR2 FNYEAQ. The V and J ends lost 1 base and 2 bases, in that order; junction bases with no gene match: 3. The CDR3 sequence is 16 residues long. This chain's CDR3 is CASSLDYRGPGNTIYF. The CDR3, as DNA: TGTGCCAGCAGCTTAGACTACAGGGGGCCTGGAAACACCATATATTTT.